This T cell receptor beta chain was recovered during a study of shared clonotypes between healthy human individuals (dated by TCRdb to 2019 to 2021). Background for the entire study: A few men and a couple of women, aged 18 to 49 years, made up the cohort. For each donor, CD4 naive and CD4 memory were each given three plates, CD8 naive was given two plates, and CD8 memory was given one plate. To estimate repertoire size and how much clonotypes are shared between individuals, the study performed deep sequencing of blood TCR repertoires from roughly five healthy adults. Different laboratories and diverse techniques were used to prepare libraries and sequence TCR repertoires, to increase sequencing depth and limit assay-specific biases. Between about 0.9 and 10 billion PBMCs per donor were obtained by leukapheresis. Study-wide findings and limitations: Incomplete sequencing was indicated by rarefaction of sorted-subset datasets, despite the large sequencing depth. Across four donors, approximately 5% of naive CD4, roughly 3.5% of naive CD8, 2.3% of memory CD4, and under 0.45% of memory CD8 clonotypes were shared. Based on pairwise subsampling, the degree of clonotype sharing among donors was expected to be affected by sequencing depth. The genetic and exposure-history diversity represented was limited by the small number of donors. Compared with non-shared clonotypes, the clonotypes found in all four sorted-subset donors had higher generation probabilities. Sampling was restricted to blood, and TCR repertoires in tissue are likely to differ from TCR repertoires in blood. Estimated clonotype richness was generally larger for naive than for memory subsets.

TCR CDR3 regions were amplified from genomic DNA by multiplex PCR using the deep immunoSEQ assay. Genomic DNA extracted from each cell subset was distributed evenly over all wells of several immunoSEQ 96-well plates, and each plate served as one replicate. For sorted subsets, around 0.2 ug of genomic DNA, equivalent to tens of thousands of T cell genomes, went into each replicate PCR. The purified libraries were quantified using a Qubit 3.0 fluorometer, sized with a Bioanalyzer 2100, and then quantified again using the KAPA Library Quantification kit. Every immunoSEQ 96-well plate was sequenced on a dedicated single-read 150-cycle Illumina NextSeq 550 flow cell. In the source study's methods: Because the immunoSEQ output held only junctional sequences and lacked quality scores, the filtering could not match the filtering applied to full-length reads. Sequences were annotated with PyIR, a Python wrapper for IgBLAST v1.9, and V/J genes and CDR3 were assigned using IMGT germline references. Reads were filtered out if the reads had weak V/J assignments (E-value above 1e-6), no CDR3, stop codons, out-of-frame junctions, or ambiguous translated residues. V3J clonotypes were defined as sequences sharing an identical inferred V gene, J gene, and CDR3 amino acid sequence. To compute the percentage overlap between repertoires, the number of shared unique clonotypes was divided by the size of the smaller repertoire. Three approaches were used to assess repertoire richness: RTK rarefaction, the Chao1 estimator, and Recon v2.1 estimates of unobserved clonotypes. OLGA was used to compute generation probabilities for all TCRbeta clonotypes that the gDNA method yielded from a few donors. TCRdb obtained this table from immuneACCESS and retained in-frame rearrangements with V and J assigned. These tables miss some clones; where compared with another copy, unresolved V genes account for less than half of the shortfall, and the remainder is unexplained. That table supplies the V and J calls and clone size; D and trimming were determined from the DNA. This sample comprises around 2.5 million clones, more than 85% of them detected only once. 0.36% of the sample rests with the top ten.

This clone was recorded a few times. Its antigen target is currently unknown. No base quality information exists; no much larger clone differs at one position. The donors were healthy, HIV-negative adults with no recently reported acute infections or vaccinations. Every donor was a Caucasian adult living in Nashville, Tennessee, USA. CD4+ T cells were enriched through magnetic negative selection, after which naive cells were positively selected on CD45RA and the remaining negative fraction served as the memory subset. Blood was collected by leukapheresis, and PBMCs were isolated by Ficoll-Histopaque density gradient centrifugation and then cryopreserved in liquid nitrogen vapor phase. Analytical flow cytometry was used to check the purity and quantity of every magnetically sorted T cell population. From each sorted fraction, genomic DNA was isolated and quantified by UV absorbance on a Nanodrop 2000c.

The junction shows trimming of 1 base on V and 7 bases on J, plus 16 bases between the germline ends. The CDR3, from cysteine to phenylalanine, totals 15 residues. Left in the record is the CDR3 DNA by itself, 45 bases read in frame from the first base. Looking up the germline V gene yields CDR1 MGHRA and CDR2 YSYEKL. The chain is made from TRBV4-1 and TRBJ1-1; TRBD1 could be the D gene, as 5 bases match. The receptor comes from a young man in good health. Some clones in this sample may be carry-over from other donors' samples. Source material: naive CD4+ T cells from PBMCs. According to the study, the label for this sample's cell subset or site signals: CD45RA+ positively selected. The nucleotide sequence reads TGCGCCAGCAGCCAAGCCGCTTCGGGGGTTGGTGAAGCTTTCTTT. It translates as CASSQAASGVGEAFF.